The rows below give T cell receptor beta chains drawn from one sample of a study of regulatory T cells in long-lasting Graves disease. A single record per CDR3 protein comes from TCRdb applying MiXCR to the multiplex PCR reads. Counted here are around 400,000 distinct CDR3 sequences, approximately 25% occurring once; the ten biggest clones make up 25% to 35%. Sequencing used peripheral blood mononuclear cells (PBMCs), obtained when the disease was refractory, from a patient treated with antithyroid drugs. These receptors came from a woman in her forties with Graves disease. Both conserved end residues are part of each CDR3. A D gene is named only where the DNA matches it firmly. Clone size is shown for a subset of rows, as once, few, many or a class of expanded clone.

D	size	V	J	DNA	CDR3
-	many	TRBV10-3	TRBJ1-5	TGTGCCACCACACAGGTTAGCAATCAGCCCCAGCATTTT	CATTQVSNQPQHF
-	-	TRBV3-1	TRBJ2-7	TGTGCCAGCAGCCAAGGATGGAACCCATTTTACGACGAGCAGTACTTC	CASSQGWNPFYDEQYF
-	-	TRBV16	TRBJ1-1	TGTGCCAGCAGCCAAGGGGGACCCCCGGTCGGCACTGAAGCTTTCTTT	CASSQGGPPVGTEAFF
-	many	TRBV10-3	TRBJ2-2	TGTGCCATCAGTGACGGTGGTGAGCTGTTTTTT	CAISDGGELFF
-	-	TRBV2	TRBJ1-4	TGTGCCAGCAGTCTCCAATACAATGAAAAACTGTTTTTT	CASSLQYNEKLFF
TRBD1	-	TRBV14	TRBJ2-7	TGTGCCAGCAGCCAGTTTAAGGGGCACAGGGGGCCCTACGAGCAGTACTTC	CASSQFKGHRGPYEQYF
-	many	TRBV2	TRBJ2-2	TGTGCCAGCAGCGTGCACGGGACGAACGGGGAGCTGTTTTTT	CASSVHGTNGELFF
-	-	TRBV19	TRBJ1-5	TGTGCCAGTAGTCGGGACTGGAGTCAGCCCCAGCATTTT	CASSRDWSQPQHF
-	many	TRBV10-3	TRBJ1-1	TGTGCCATCAGACCGGACGGACTCAACACTGAAGCTTTCTTT	CAIRPDGLNTEAFF
-	many	TRBV11-2	TRBJ2-5	TGTGCCAGCAGCGATCACCTGCGGTTGGAGACCCAGTACTTC	CASSDHLRLETQYF
-	few	TRBV6-1	TRBJ1-3	TGTGCCAGCAGTCCCCGACCCCTCTCGAGCAACACCATATATTTT	CASSPRPLSSNTIYF
-	-	TRBV20-1	TRBJ1-5	TGCAGTGCTAGAGAGCTGGGCCCAGAGGGGCCCCAGCATTTT	CSARELGPEGPQHF
-	few	TRBV5-5	TRBJ1-5	TGTGCCAGCAGCCTGGGACGCGGGGTTTATAGCAATCAGCCCCAGCATTTT	CASSLGRGVYSNQPQHF
-	once	TRBV2	TRBJ2-1	TGTGCCAGTCAGGGGAGCTCCTACAATGAGCAGTTCTTC	CASQGSSYNEQFF
TRBD2	-	TRBV7-3	TRBJ2-3	TGTGCCAGCAGCTTACATACGGGAGGCAGAGATACGCAGTATTTT	CASSLHTGGRDTQYF
-	many	TRBV28	TRBJ2-5	TGTGCCAGCAGTTTATTTTTTGGGGAGACCCAGTACTTC	CASSLFFGETQYF
-	many	TRBV12-3/TRBV12-4	TRBJ1-2	TGTGCCAGCAGTTGGGTAGGGACACAGACTAGGTATGGCTACACCTTC	CASSWVGTQTRYGYTF
-	-	TRBV5-4	TRBJ1-1	TGTGCCAGCAGCTCGACAGATCAATTGAACACTGAAGCTTTCTTT	CASSSTDQLNTEAFF
-	few	TRBV5-1	TRBJ2-5	TGCGCCAGCAGCTTCACGGGACGGTCTAGCGAGACCCAGTACTTC	CASSFTGRSSETQYF
-	-	TRBV20-1	TRBJ2-1	TGCAGTGCTCCCGAGACGACACGCTCCTACAATGAGCAGTTCTTC	CSAPETTRSYNEQFF
-	-	TRBV7-8	TRBJ1-1	TGTGCCAGCAGCTTAGAGAGACAGAAGAACACTGAAGCTTTCTTT	CASSLERQKNTEAFF
TRBD2	-	TRBV7-9	TRBJ2-7	TGTGCCAGCAGCTTATCTGGGACTAGGTGGGACGAGCAGTACTTC	CASSLSGTRWDEQYF
TRBD2	few	TRBV19	TRBJ2-7	TGTGCCAGTAGTCGTAGCGGGAGGCTCTCCTACGAGCAGTACTTC	CASSRSGRLSYEQYF
-	many	TRBV6-5	TRBJ2-7	TGTGCCAGCAGTTACGTCCACGAGCAGTACTTC	CASSYVHEQYF
TRBD2	-	TRBV28	TRBJ2-3	TGTGCCAGCAGTTCATTAATGGGCCTACTAGCGGGAGCCGATACGCAGTATTTT	CASSSLMGLLAGADTQYF
TRBD1	many	TRBV7-2	TRBJ2-5	TGTGCCAGCAGCTCTACAGGGGGCGGGGAGACCCAGTACTTC	CASSSTGGGETQYF
-	many	TRBV28	TRBJ1-5	TGTGCCAGCACCAATTGGTGGGGGGAAGGCAATCAGCCCCAGCATTTT	CASTNWWGEGNQPQHF
-	many	TRBV7-9	TRBJ2-5	TGTGCCAGCAGCCCCCAGCATAACTTC	CASSPQHNF
-	many	TRBV2	TRBJ1-2	TGTGCCAGCAGTGTGGTACAGGGAGAGGAGGGCTACACCTTC	CASSVVQGEEGYTF
TRBD1	many	TRBV7-9	TRBJ2-7	TGTGCCAGCAGCTTCCACCGGGACAGGGGGGGCGAGCAGTACTTC	CASSFHRDRGGEQYF
TRBD2	many	TRBV10-2	TRBJ2-7	TGCGCCAGCAGTGCCTTGGCGGGAGGGCCAGACGAGCAGTACTTC	CASSALAGGPDEQYF